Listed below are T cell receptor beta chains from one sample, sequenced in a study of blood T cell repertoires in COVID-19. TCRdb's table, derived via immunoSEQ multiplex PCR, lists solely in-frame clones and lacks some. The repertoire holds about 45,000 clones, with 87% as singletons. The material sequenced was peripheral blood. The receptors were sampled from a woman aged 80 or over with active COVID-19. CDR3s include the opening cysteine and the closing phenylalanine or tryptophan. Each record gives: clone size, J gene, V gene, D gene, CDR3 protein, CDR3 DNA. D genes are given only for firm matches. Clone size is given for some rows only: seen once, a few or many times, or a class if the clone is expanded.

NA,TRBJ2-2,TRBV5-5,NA,CASSLAGYGELFF,TGTGCCAGCAGCTTGGCAGGGTACGGGGAGCTGTTTTTT
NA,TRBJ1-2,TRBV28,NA,CASSLDGNYGYTF,TGTGCCAGCAGTTTAGACGGGAACTATGGCTACACCTTC
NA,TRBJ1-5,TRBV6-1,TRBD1,CASSESDRGNQPQHF,TGTGCCAGCAGTGAGTCGGACAGGGGCAATCAGCCCCAGCATTTT
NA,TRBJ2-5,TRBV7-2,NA,CASSLSGDQETQYF,TGTGCCAGCAGCTTATCGGGTGACCAAGAGACCCAGTACTTC
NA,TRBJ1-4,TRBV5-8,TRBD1,CASSLGQRNEKLFF,TGTGCCAGCAGCCTGGGACAGAGGAATGAAAAACTGTTTTTT
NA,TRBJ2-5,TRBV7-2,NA,CASSLSSVETQYF,TGTGCCAGCAGCTTATCAAGCGTCGAGACCCAGTACTTC
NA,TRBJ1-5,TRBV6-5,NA,CASSTGRFGQPQHF,TGTGCCAGCAGTACAGGACGATTCGGCCAGCCCCAGCATTTT
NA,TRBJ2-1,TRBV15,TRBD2,CATSKLAGGQDEQFF,TGTGCCACCAGCAAACTAGCGGGGGGGCAGGATGAGCAGTTCTTC
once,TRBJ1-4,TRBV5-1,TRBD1,CASSSRQGEEKLFF,TGCGCCAGCAGCTCTAGACAGGGGGAGGAAAAACTGTTTTTT
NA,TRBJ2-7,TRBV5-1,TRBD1,CASSLGQGAQYEQYF,TGCGCCAGCAGCTTGGGACAGGGGGCCCAATACGAGCAGTACTTC
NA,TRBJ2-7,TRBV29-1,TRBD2,CSVPRSDGRGYEQYF,TGCAGCGTTCCTAGATCCGACGGGAGGGGCTACGAGCAGTACTTC
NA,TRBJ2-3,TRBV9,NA,CASSEGPNRPDTQYF,TGTGCCAGCAGCGAGGGGCCAAATCGGCCAGATACGCAGTATTTT
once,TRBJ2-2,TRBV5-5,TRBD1,CASSQQIGQGTYGELFF,TGTGCCAGCAGCCAACAGATAGGACAGGGGACATACGGGGAGCTGTTTTTT
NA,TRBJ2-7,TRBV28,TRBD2,CASRLSGGRGEQYF,TGTGCCAGCAGGCTGAGCGGGGGCCGAGGCGAGCAGTACTTC
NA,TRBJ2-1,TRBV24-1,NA,CATSPAGALYNEQFF,TGTGCCACCAGTCCTGCGGGGGCCCTTTACAATGAGCAGTTCTTC
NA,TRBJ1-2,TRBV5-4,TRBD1,CASSLPGTGKGGYTF,TGTGCCAGCAGCCTACCGGGGACAGGGAAAGGAGGCTACACCTTC
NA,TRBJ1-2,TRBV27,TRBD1,CASSLTTGNYGYTF,TGTGCCAGCAGTTTGACGACAGGGAACTATGGCTACACCTTC
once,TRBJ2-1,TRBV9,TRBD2,CASSEKAGGRDEQFF,TGTGCCAGCAGCGAGAAGGCGGGGGGGCGCGATGAGCAGTTCTTC
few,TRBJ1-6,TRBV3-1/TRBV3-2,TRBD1,CASSQEETGARYNSPLHF,TGTGCCAGCAGCCAAGAAGAGACAGGGGCCCGCTATAATTCACCCCTCCACTTT
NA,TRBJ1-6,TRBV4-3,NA,CASSQGPGRNSPLHF,TGCGCCAGCAGCCAAGGGCCAGGGAGGAATTCACCCCTCCACTTT
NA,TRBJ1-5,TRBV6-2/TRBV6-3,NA,CASSYLAGDPITRRNQPQHF,TGTGCCAGCAGTTACCTCGCAGGGGACCCAATTACCCGGAGGAATCAGCCCCAGCATTTT
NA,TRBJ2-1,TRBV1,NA,CTSSQEVLRSGGAFFEQFF,TGCACCAGCAGCCAAGAAGTACTCAGGAGCGGGGGGGCGTTTTTTGAGCAGTTCTTC